This T cell receptor beta chain is drawn from a study of blood T cell repertoires in COVID-19. Across the whole study: Researchers got acute and convalescent COVID-19 samples from the United States, Italy and Spain. Sources were T cells, B-cell-depleted T cells, or PBMCs; the material itself was cDNA or gDNA.

As handled by the study authors: Estimates of nucleated cell counts were drawn from the amplification of reference gene primers. Sequencing was performed with immunoSEQ multiplex PCR; in TCRdb, only in-frame clones are kept and a portion is missing. V and J calls and clone size are given by that table; D and trimming were obtained from the DNA. The table has some 350,000 clones, around four fifths seen once. The germline CDR1 and CDR2 sequences are MNHEY and SVGAGI. J gave up 3 bases and V 7 bases, and 4 bases lay outside the gene matches. This CDR3 contains 14 residues. The chain recombines TRBV6-5 with TRBJ2-2, with TRBD1 matching over 8 bases. The specimen sequenced was peripheral blood. The TCR was taken from a man in his thirties or forties with active or convalescent COVID-19. The CDR3 nucleotides are TGTGCCAGCACGGAACAGGGGGACACCGGGGAGCTGTTTTTT. This translates into CASTEQGDTGELFF.